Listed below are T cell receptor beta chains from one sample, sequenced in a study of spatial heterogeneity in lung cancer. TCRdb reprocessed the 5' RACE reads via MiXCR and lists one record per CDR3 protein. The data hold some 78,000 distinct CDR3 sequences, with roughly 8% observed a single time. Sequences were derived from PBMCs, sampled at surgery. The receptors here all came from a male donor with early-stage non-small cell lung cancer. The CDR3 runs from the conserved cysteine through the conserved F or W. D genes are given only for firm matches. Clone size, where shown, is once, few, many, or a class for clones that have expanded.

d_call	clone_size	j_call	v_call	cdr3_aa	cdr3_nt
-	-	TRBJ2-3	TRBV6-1	CASSPTQSTDTQYF	TGTGCCAGCAGCCCCACCCAGAGCACAGATACGCAGTATTTT
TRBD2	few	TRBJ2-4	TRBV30	CACGRENIQYF	TGTGCCTGCGGGAGGGAAAACATTCAGTACTTC
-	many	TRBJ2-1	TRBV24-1	CATSESGGLNNEQFF	TGTGCCACCAGTGAATCTGGGGGCCTAAACAATGAGCAGTTCTTC
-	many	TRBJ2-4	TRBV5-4	CASSSQGNIQYF	TGTGCCAGCAGCTCCCAGGGAAACATTCAGTACTTC
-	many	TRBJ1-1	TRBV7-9	CASSLAVGVNTEAFF	TGTGCCAGCAGCTTAGCTGTCGGAGTGAACACTGAAGCTTTCTTT
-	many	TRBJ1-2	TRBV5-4	CASSFEITGYTF	TGTGCCAGCAGCTTCGAGATAACGGGCTACACCTTC
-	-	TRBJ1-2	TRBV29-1	CSVAWGHYGYTF	TGCAGCGTTGCTTGGGGGCACTATGGCTACACCTTC
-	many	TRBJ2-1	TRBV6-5	CASSRLANEQFF	TGTGCCAGCAGTCGACTGGCAAATGAGCAGTTCTTC
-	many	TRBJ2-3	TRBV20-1	CSASGSRTDTQYF	TGCAGTGCCAGTGGGAGCCGCACAGATACGCAGTATTTT
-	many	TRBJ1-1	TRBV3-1	CASSQPGSNTEAFF	TGTGCCAGCAGCCAGCCGGGTTCAAACACTGAAGCTTTCTTT
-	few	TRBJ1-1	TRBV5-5	CASSTMMNTEAFF	TGTGCCAGCAGCACTATGATGAACACTGAAGCTTTCTTT
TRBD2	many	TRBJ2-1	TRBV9	CASSGPTAGGPNEQFF	TGTGCCAGCAGCGGCCCAACTGCGGGAGGACCCAATGAGCAGTTCTTC
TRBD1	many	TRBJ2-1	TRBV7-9	CASSSRQGMFF	TGTGCCAGCAGCTCCCGACAGGGTATGTTCTTC
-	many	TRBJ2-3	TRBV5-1	CASSDTRHTDTQYF	TGCGCCAGCAGCGACACACGACACACAGATACGCAGTATTTT
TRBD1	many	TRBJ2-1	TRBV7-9	CASSSGTGANEQFF	TGTGCCAGCAGCTCCGGGACAGGGGCCAATGAGCAGTTCTTC
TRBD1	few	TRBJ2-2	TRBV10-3	CAISEAGQAGELFF	TGTGCCATCAGTGAGGCTGGACAGGCCGGGGAGCTGTTTTTT
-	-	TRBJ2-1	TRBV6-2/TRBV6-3	CAISGGTVYNEQFF	TGTGCCATTTCGGGAGGGACAGTGTACAATGAGCAGTTCTTC
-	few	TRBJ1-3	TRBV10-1	CASSPQAGNTIYF	TGCGCCAGCAGTCCCCAGGCTGGAAACACCATATATTTT
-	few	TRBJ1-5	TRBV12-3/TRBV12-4	CASSLALSGSNQPQHF	TGTGCCAGCAGTTTAGCGCTCTCAGGAAGCAATCAGCCCCAGCATTTT
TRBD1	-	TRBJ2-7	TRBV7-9	CASSGGQFSYEQYF	TGTGCCAGCAGCGGGGGACAGTTCTCCTACGAGCAGTACTTC
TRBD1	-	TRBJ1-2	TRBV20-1	CSAYQGQNYGYTF	TGCAGTGCTTACCAGGGACAGAACTATGGCTACACCTTC
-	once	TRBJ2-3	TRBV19	CATSPEAPDTQYF	TGTGCCACATCCCCCGAGGCACCAGATACGCAGTATTTT
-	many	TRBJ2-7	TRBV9	CASSPRPRDQTSGEQYF	TGTGCCAGCAGCCCCCGGCCCCGGGACCAAACAAGCGGCGAGCAGTACTTC
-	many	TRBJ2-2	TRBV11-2	CASSFNANTGELFF	TGTGCCAGCAGCTTTAACGCGAACACCGGGGAGCTGTTTTTT
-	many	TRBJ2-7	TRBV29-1	CSVEDTAEQYF	TGCAGCGTTGAAGATACCGCCGAGCAGTACTTC
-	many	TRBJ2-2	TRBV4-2	CASRPRGNTGELFF	TGTGCCAGCAGACCCCGGGGGAACACCGGGGAGCTGTTTTTT
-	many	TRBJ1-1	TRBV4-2	CASSQDWGSTEAFF	TGTGCCAGCAGCCAAGATTGGGGTTCCACTGAAGCTTTCTTT
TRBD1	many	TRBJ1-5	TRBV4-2	CASSQTGTGVYQPQHF	TGTGCCAGCAGCCAAACCGGGACAGGGGTCTATCAGCCCCAGCATTTT
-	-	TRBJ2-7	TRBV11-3	CASSTPRGSYEQYF	TGTGCCAGCAGCACCCCGAGGGGATCCTACGAGCAGTACTTC
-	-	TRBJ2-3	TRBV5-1	CASSLDPVTDTQYF	TGCGCCAGCAGCTTGGACCCAGTGACAGATACGCAGTATTTT
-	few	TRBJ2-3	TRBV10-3	CAISPPSADTQYF	TGTGCCATCAGCCCGCCTTCAGCGGATACGCAGTATTTT
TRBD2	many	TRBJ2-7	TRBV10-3	CAISEGLAGAYEQYF	TGTGCCATCAGTGAAGGGCTAGCGGGAGCCTACGAGCAGTACTTC
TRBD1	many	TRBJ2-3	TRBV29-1	CSVGRGQITDTQYF	TGCAGCGTTGGAAGGGGACAGATCACAGATACGCAGTATTTT
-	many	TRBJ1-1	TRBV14	CASSHSGGNTEAFF	TGTGCCAGCAGCCATTCTGGCGGGAACACTGAAGCTTTCTTT
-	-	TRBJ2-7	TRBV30	CAWSVRTGGYEQYF	TGTGCCTGGAGTGTACGAACTGGGGGATACGAGCAGTACTTC
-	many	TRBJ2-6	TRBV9	CASSPPAGANVLTF	TGTGCCAGCAGCCCACCGGCCGGGGCCAACGTCCTGACTTTC